This entry features one TCR beta chain sequence. The record originates from a study of shared clonotypes between healthy human individuals. The length of the CDR3 is 15 residues. Germline CDR1 and CDR2: MNHEY and SMNVEV (reference sequence). The V segment lost 2 bases and the J segment 7 bases; nucleotides outside the gene matches: 7. Produced via immunoSEQ multiplex PCR; TCRdb's table is partial and in-frame only. This sample has 600,000 to 750,000 clones, with just under 75% found just once. This rearrangement joins TRBV27 to TRBJ2-1; 8 bases line up with TRBD2. The sample comprised memory CD4+ T cells sorted from blood. This sample's subset: CD45RA-negative fraction. This TCR derives from a woman in her thirties in good health. In DNA form, the CDR3 reads TGTGCCAGCAGTTTAAGGTCGGGAGGGGAAAATGAGCAGTTCTTC. It encodes CASSLRSGGENEQFF.